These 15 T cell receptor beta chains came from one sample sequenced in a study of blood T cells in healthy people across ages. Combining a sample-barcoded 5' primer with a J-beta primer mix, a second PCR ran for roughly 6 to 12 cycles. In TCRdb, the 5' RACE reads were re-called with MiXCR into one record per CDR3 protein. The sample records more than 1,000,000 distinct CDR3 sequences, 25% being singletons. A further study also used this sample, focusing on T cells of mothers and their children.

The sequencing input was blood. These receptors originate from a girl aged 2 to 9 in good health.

CDR3 DNA: TGCAGCGTTGTGGGGAGAGCCACAGATACGCAGTATTTT. Its protein is CSVVGRATDTQYF. The gene calls are TRBV29-1 and TRBJ2-3, with D possibly TRBD2 on 5 matching bases. The CDR3 length is 13 residues. Trimming pared 4 bases from V and 2 bases from J, leaving 10 bases between. The germline V gene encodes CDR1 SQVTM and CDR2 ANQGSEA.

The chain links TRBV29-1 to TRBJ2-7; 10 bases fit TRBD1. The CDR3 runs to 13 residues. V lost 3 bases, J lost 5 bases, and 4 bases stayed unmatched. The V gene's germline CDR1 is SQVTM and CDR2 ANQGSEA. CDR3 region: CSVDGTGDNEQYF. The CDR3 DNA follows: TGCAGCGTTGACGGGACAGGGGACAACGAGCAGTACTTC.

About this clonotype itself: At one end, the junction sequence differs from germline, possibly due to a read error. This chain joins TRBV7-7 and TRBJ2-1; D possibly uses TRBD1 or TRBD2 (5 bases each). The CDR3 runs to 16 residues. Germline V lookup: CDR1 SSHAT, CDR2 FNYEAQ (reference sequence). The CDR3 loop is CASSRTRDQPYNEQFF. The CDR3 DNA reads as TGTGCTAGCAGCCGGACCCGGGACCAACCCTACAATGAGCAGTTCTTC.

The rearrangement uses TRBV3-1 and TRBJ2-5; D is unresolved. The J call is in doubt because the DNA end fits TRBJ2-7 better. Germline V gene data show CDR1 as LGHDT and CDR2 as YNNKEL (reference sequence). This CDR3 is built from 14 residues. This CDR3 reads CASSHQPTYHEQYF. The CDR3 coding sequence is TGTGCCAGCAGCCACCAACCGACCTACCACGAGCAGTACTTC.

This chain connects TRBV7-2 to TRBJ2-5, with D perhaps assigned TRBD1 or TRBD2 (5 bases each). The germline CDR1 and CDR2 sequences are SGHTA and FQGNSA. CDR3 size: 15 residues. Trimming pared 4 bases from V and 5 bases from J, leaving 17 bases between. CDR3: CASSSGGVQRETQYF. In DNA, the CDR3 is TGTGCCAGCAGCTCTGGGGGTGTGCAGAGGGAGACCCAGTACTTC.

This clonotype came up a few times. Here the CDR3 DNA reads TGTGCCAGCAGCCACCCGGGGCGGGTGTACTTC. It codes for CASSHPGRVYF. The V gene is TRBV7-2, the J gene TRBJ2-7, with D perhaps TRBD1 or TRBD2 (5 bases each). Germline CDR1 is SGHTA and CDR2 is FQGNSA. CDR3 length equals 11 residues. V lost 5 bases, J lost 12 bases, and 14 bases lay in between. Full variable domain (rest looked up from reference TRBV7-2 and TRBJ2-7): GAGVSQSPSNKVTEKGKDVELRCDPISGHTALYWYRQSLGQGLEFLIYFQGNSAPDKSGLPSDRFSAERTGGSVSTLTIQRTQQEDSAVYLCASSHPGRVYFGPGTRLTVT.

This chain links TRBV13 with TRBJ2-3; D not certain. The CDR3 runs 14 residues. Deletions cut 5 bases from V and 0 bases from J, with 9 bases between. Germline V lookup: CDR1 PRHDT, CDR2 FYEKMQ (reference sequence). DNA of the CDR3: TGTGCCAGCAGCAATAAGGGCAGCACAGATACGCAGTATTTT. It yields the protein CASSNKGSTDTQYF.

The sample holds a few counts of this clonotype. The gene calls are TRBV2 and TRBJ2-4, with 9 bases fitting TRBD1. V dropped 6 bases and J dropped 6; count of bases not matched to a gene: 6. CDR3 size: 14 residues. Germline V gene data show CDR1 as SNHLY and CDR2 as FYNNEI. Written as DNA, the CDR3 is TGTGCCAGCAGCCCCGAGGACAGGGGAAACATTCAGTACTTC. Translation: CASSPEDRGNIQYF.

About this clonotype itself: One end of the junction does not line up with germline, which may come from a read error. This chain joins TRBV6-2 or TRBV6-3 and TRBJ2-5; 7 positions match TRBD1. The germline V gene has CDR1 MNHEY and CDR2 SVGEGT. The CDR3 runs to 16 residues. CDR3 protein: CACSYPARTGQETQYF. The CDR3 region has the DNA TGTGCCTGCAGTTACCCGGCGCGGACAGGCCAAGAGACCCAGTACTTC.

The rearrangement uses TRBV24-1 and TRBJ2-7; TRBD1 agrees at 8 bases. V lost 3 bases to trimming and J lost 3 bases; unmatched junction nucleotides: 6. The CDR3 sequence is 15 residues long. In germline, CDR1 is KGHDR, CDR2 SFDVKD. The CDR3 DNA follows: TGTGCCACCAGTGATGCGCTGGGGACAGGCTACGAGCAGTACTTC. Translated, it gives CATSDALGTGYEQYF.

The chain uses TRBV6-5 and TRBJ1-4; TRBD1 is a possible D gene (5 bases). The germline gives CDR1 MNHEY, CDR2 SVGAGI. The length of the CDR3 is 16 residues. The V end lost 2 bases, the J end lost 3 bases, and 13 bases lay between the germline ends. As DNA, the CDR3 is TGTGCCAGCAGTTACCAGGGTCGGAGTCCTAATGAAAAACTGTTTTTT. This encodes CASSYQGRSPNEKLFF.

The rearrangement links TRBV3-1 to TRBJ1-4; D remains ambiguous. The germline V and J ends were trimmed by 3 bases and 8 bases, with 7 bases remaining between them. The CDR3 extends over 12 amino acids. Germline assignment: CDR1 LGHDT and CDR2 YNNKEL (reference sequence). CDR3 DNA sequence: TGTGCCAGCAGCCATCTTAAAGAAAAACTGTTTTTT. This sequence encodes CASSHLKEKLFF.

This CDR3 reads CASASVRLRNEQFF. The DNA for the CDR3 is TGCGCCAGCGCCAGCGTGAGACTGAGAAATGAGCAGTTCTTC. The gene calls are TRBV4-1 and TRBJ2-1; the D is unclear. V was cut by 8 bases and J by 7 bases, with 18 bases left in between. The CDR3 loop spans 14 amino acids. CDR1 and CDR2 (germline): MGHRA, YSYEKL.

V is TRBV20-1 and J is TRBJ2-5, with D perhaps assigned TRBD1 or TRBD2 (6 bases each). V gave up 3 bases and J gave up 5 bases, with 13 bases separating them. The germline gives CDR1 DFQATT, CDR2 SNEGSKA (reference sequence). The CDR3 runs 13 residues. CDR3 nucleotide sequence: TGCAGTGCTAGCGGGGGCACTAGGGAGACCCAGTACTTC. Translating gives CSASGGTRETQYF.

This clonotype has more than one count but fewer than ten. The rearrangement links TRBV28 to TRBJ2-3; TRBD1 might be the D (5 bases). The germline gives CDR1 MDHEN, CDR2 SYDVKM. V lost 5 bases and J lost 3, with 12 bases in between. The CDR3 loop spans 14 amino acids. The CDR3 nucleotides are TGTGCCAGCAGTGCAAATGCAGGGACAGATACGCAGTATTTT. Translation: CASSANAGTDTQYF.